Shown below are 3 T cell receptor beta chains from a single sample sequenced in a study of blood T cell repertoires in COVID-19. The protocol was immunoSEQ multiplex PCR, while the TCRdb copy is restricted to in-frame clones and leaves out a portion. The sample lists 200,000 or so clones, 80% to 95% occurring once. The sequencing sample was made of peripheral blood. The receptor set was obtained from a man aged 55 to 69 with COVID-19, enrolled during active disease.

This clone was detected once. The CDR3 sequence: CASSPSWWGPLSGNTIYF. The CDR3 coding sequence is TGTGCCAGCAGCCCATCGTGGTGGGGCCCTCTTTCTGGAAACACCATATATTTT. The chain carries TRBV11-2 and TRBJ1-3, with a tentative D call TRBD1 (5 bases). CDR1 SGHAT and CDR2 FQNNGV come from the germline V gene. The CDR3 covers 18 residues. The V end was cut by 5 bases, the J end by 1 base, with 21 bases between.

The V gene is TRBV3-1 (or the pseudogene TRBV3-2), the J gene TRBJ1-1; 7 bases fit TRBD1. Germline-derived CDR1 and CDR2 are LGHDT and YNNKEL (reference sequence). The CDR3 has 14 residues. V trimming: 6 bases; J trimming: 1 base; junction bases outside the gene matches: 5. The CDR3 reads CASRTGPPNTEAFF. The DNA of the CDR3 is TGTGCCAGCAGGACAGGGCCCCCGAACACTGAAGCTTTCTTT.

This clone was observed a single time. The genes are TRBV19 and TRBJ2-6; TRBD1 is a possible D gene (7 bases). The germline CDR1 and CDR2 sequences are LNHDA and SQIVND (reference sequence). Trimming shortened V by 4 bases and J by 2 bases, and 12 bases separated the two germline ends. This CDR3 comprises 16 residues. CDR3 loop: CASSSPGGTGANVLTF. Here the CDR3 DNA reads TGTGCCAGTAGTAGCCCAGGGGGGACTGGGGCCAACGTCCTGACTTTC.